Listed here are 14 T cell receptor beta chains from one sample, sequenced in a study of blood T cell repertoires in COVID-19 (dated by TCRdb to between 2020 and 2021). The library was prepared using the immunoSEQ multiplex PCR assay. TCRdb mirrors the immuneACCESS table, restricted to in-frame sequences. Some clones are absent from its copies; in checked studies, under half trace to an unresolved V gene, and the reason for the others is unknown. This sample comprises hundreds of thousands of clones, about nine tenths of them detected only once. The ten largest make up approximately 9% of the sample. Input material: PBMCs or T cells enriched from blood (not recorded which). The receptors were gathered from a woman aged 18-29 years who had recovered from COVID-19.

The chain has TRBV7-9 and TRBJ1-4; TRBD1 agrees at 7 bases. Unmatched junction bases numbered 2, after V lost 5 bases and J lost 5 bases. Germline CDR1 SEHNR, CDR2 FQNEAQ (reference sequence). The CDR3 loop spans 13 amino acids. CDR3 amino acids: CASSPTGNEKLFF. CDR3 in DNA: TGTGCCAGCAGCCCGACAGGGAATGAAAAACTGTTTTTT.

The CDR3 DNA reads TGTGCCATCAGCAGGGGGCAATCCTACGAGCAGTACTTC. Translated, it gives CAISRGQSYEQYF. The chain combines TRBV10-3 with TRBJ2-7; 8 positions match TRBD1. V was pared by 6 bases and J by 1 base, with 2 bases of the junction left unmatched. The CDR3 spans 13 residues. The germline CDR1 and CDR2 sequences are ENHRY and SYGVKD.

In this sample, this clone turned up once. The V and J genes are TRBV18 and TRBJ2-1; 8 positions match TRBD1. The germline V gene has CDR1 KGHSH and CDR2 LQKENI. The ends lost 3 bases at V and 2 bases at J; junction bases unmatched: 3. The CDR3 has 15 amino acids. CDR3 amino acids: CASSPRTGTYNEQFF. The CDR3 bases are TGTGCCAGCTCACCTAGGACAGGGACCTACAATGAGCAGTTCTTC.

The chain couples TRBV5-5 to TRBJ1-1; D perhaps matches TRBD1 (5 bases). CDR1 and CDR2 (germline): SGHKS, YYEKEE (reference sequence). The CDR3 runs 15 residues. The V end was cut by 4 bases, the J end by 3 bases, with 16 bases between. CDR3 nucleotides: TGTGCCAGCAGCGCCCGACAGAGTCTTTACACTGAAGCTTTCTTT. This encodes CASSARQSLYTEAFF.

With respect to this clone: The same CDR3 can be traced to other DNA sequences in this sample. This chain links TRBV7-9 with TRBJ1-1, with D maybe TRBD1 (5 bases). Germline assignment: CDR1 SEHNR and CDR2 FQNEAQ (reference sequence). The V and J ends lost 1 base and 2 bases respectively, with 8 bases between them. CDR3 size: 14 residues. The CDR3, as DNA: TGTGCCAGCAGCTTAGGGAGGGGAAACACTGAAGCTTTCTTT. Translating gives CASSLGRGNTEAFF.

V gene TRBV29-1 combines with J gene TRBJ2-1; the D is unclear. The CDR3 is 11 amino acids. Germline assignment: CDR1 SQVTM and CDR2 ANQGSEA. V gave up 2 bases and J gave up 7 bases, with 6 bases separating them. The CDR3 here is CSVEPVNEQFF. CDR3 bases: TGCAGCGTTGAACCCGTAAATGAGCAGTTCTTC.

This clone was observed a few times. As DNA, the CDR3 is TGTGCCAGCAGCTTAGGTCTAGGTGGGGAGCTGTTTTTT. It translates to CASSLGLGGELFF. The V call is TRBV7-6, the J call TRBJ2-2; D not certain. Trimming took 1 base from V and 8 from J, leaving 8 bases between them. CDR3 length equals 13 residues. Looked up from germline, CDR1 is SGHVS and CDR2 is FNYEAQ.

This clone was counted between two and nine times. The gene calls are TRBV11-2 and TRBJ1-2; 7 bases agree with TRBD1. Trimming cost V 4 bases and J 4 bases; bases outside gene matches: 6. This CDR3 contains 14 residues. CDR1 and CDR2 (germline): SGHAT, FQNNGV. The chain's CDR3 is CASSSLGGLYGYTF. The CDR3 DNA reads as TGTGCCAGCAGCTCCCTAGGGGGCCTCTATGGCTACACCTTC.

The rearrangement joins TRBV5-5 to TRBJ2-5, with 10 bases matching TRBD2. Unmatched junction bases numbered 9, after V lost 4 bases and J lost 0 bases. The CDR3 is 17 residues long. Germline V gene data show CDR1 as SGHKS and CDR2 as YYEKEE (reference sequence). The DNA for the CDR3 is TGTGCCAGCAGCCATATGAGGACTAGCGGATACCAAGAGACCCAGTACTTC. Translated: CASSHMRTSGYQETQYF.

This clone has only one observation. This sequence joins TRBV18 and TRBJ1-5; D unclear. Deletions cut 3 bases from V and 0 bases from J, with 12 bases between. CDR1 is KGHSH, CDR2 LQKENI, per germline. CDR3 size: 16 residues. DNA for the CDR3: TGTGCCAGCTCACCGGGATCGGGGATTAGCAATCAGCCCCAGCATTTT. Its translation: CASSPGSGISNQPQHF.

The chain couples TRBV7-2 to TRBJ2-2; no reliable D call. The germline gives CDR1 SGHTA, CDR2 FQGNSA. V gave up 1 base and J gave up 1 base, with 4 bases separating them. The CDR3 covers 14 residues. The CDR3 sequence is CASSLGGNTGELFF. DNA for the CDR3: TGTGCCAGCAGCTTAGGCGGGAACACCGGGGAGCTGTTTTTT. The full variable domain, rest sourced from reference TRBV7-2 and TRBJ2-2, is GAGVSQSPSNKVTEKGKDVELRCDPISGHTALYWYRQSLGQGLEFLIYFQGNSAPDKSGLPSDRFSAERTGGSVSTLTIQRTQQEDSAVYLCASSLGGNTGELFFGEGSRLTVL.

The chain carries TRBV4-1 and TRBJ1-6; D perhaps matches TRBD1 (5 bases). CDR3 size: 19 residues. Trimming shortened V by 0 bases and J by 0 bases, and 15 bases separated the two germline ends. Germline values: CDR1 MGHRA, CDR2 YSYEKL. The CDR3 DNA follows: TGCGCCAGCAGCCAAGATAGGGTTGACAGAAGCTCCTATAATTCACCCCTCCACTTT. Amino acid sequence: CASSQDRVDRSSYNSPLHF.

The chain uses TRBV4-3 and TRBJ2-3, with TRBD2 as a possible D gene (6 bases). Trimming pared 8 bases from V and 6 bases from J, leaving 21 bases between. CDR3 size: 15 residues. Germline CDR1 and CDR2: LGHNA and YSLEER. CDR3 bases: TGCGCCAGCGGACGGGAGTGGCCGGCTGACGATACGCAGTATTTT. The encoded protein is CASGREWPADDTQYF.

The rearrangement joins TRBV4-1 to TRBJ1-1; no clear D gene. The ends were cut back, 5 bases at V and 5 bases at J, with 15 bases in the middle. The CDR3 has 14 amino acids. Germline CDR1 MGHRA, CDR2 YSYEKL. CDR3 bases: TGCGCCAGCAGCTCTGGGCCCGGGGAGACTGAAGCTTTCTTT. As protein: CASSSGPGETEAFF.